The clone carrying this T cell receptor beta chain was counted at least ten times. Antigen specificity is unknown. The data are from a study of regulatory T cells in long-lasting Graves disease. Study observations and caveats: Those with persistent disease had in common more public clonotypes (roughly 3,000) than new patients (about 970).

Arm-PCR of CDR3 regions and iRepertoire HTBI primers were the basis on which TCR beta libraries were built. TCRdb itself ran the multiplex PCR reads through MiXCR, one entry per CDR3 protein. The data hold roughly 610,000 distinct CDR3 sequences, with around 17% observed a single time. Stated time point: newly diagnosed GD, antithyroid drugs for less than 3 months. Extracted RNA from PBMCs served as the source of the TCR library. The CDR3 has 14 amino acids. Looked up from germline, CDR1 is MNHEY and CDR2 is SVGEGT. Between the trimmed V and J ends, which lost 5 bases and 7 bases, there was a span of 16 bases. These sequences were also reported in another study, on T cells in Graves' hyperthyroidism and ophthalmopathy. That paper adds: Each diagnosis was grounded in clinical symptoms, serum thyroxine and TRAb, thyroid ultrasound, and orbital computed tomography. Ophthalmopathy could be told apart from stable hyperthyroidism with a 13 V-J model.

This chain joins TRBV6-2 or TRBV6-3 and TRBJ2-3; D could derive from TRBD1 or TRBD2 (6 bases each). Source: peripheral blood mononuclear cells (PBMCs), taken at new diagnosis, from a patient treated with antithyroid drugs. This clonotype was sampled from a woman aged 30 to 39 with Graves disease. The CDR3 region is CASSEGGSPYTQYF. CDR3 coding DNA: TGTGCCAGCAGTGAAGGGGGGAGCCCATATACGCAGTATTTT.